This is a list of T cell receptor beta chains from one sample in a study of cytomegalovirus exposure and HLA in healthy donors. Here immunoSEQ multiplex PCR was the method, and the copy in TCRdb shows in-frame clones only, minus some. Of around 150,000 clones listed, less than 90% were seen once; the top ten hold approximately 6.8%. The specimen sequenced was PBMCs. The receptor source for this set is a male donor in good health and CMV-seropositive. Each CDR3 is given with its conserved first and last residue. The D gene is left open where the match is weak. Size values are once, few and many counts, or a class for expanded clones, and some rows have none.

>.|.|TRBV7-9|TRBJ1-5
TGTTCCAGCAGCTTAGGGGCAGGGGATCAGCCCCAGCATTTT
CSSSLGAGDQPQHF
>.|.|TRBV9|TRBJ1-3
TGTGCCAGCAGCGACTCCCGTGGACAACCGGGAAACACCATATATTTT
CASSDSRGQPGNTIYF
>.|.|TRBV6-5|TRBJ1-1
TGTGCCAGCATTCTAGGGGCTGAAGCTTTCTTT
CASILGAEAFF
>.|.|TRBV6-4|TRBJ1-2
TGTGCCAGCAGTGACCTGGGGCGCGGCTATGGCTACACCTTC
CASSDLGRGYGYTF
>.|.|TRBV6-1|TRBJ1-3
TGTGCCAGCAGTGAAGCCTGGACAGTTCCTGGAAACACCATATATTTT
CASSEAWTVPGNTIYF
>TRBD1|.|TRBV28|TRBJ2-1
TGTGCCAGCAGTTTTGAGGGACAGAGCTCCTACAATGAGCAGTTCTTC
CASSFEGQSSYNEQFF
>TRBD2|.|TRBV2|TRBJ2-2
TGTGCCAGCATCCTGCGGGTGGGAGGGACCGGGGAGCTGTTTTTT
CASILRVGGTGELFF
>TRBD2|.|TRBV10-3|TRBJ2-7
TGTGCCATCAGTGAGTCGGATTTAGCGGGAGGGCCTTCCTACGAGCAGTACTTC
CAISESDLAGGPSYEQYF
>.|.|TRBV5-1|TRBJ1-1
TGCGCCGTACAGAGGGATTCGAACACTGAAGCTTTCTTT
CAVQRDSNTEAFF
>.|.|TRBV19|TRBJ2-1
TGTGCCAGTATCCGACGCGCGGGCGGTGAGCAGTTCTTC
CASIRRAGGEQFF
>TRBD1|.|TRBV7-2|TRBJ1-2
TGTGCCAGCAGCTTAGAGGGGACAGGGGAGGTCGGCTACACCTTC
CASSLEGTGEVGYTF
>.|.|TRBV25-1|TRBJ2-7
TGTGCCAGCAGTGACGAACGGGAGAAGTACGAGCAGTACTTC
CASSDEREKYEQYF
>TRBD1|.|TRBV19|TRBJ1-2
TGTGCCAGTAGTAACCGGACAGGGAGGTATGGCTACACCTTC
CASSNRTGRYGYTF
>TRBD1|.|TRBV7-9|TRBJ1-4
TGTGCCAGCAGCCCCGGACAGGGGTATGAAAAACTGTTTTTT
CASSPGQGYEKLFF
>.|.|TRBV11-2|TRBJ2-1
TGTGCCAGCAGCCATTATGAGCAGTTCTTC
CASSHYEQFF
>TRBD1|.|TRBV7-8|TRBJ1-6
TGTGCCAGCAGCTTAGGGTACAGGGGTGATTCACCCCTCCACTTT
CASSLGYRGDSPLHF
>.|.|TRBV6-1|TRBJ1-1
TGTGCCAGCAAGAATTACTTGAACACTGAAGCTTTCTTT
CASKNYLNTEAFF
>.|.|TRBV6-1|TRBJ1-6
TGTGCCAGCACAGGACAGTCTATGAATTCACCCCTCCACTTT
CASTGQSMNSPLHF
>.|.|TRBV9|TRBJ1-4
TGTGCCAGCAGCGTAGGTTCAAGGGGGACCGATGAAAAACTGTTTTTT
CASSVGSRGTDEKLFF
>.|.|TRBV7-2|TRBJ2-2
TGTGCCAGCAGCTGGGGGCGCGGGAGAGGGCTCGGCGGGGAGCTGTTTTTT
CASSWGRGRGLGGELFF
>TRBD1|.|TRBV19|TRBJ2-7
TGTGCCAGTAGTGGATTCGGGACAGGGGGAAAGAACGAGCAGTACTTC
CASSGFGTGGKNEQYF
>TRBD2|.|TRBV4-2|TRBJ2-1
TGTGCCAGCAGCCCTGGACTAGCGGACCACAATGAGCAGTTCTTC
CASSPGLADHNEQFF
>TRBD1|few|TRBV5-6|TRBJ1-4
TGTGCCAGCAGCTTGCAGGGGGCAAGGGAAAAACTGTTTTTT
CASSLQGAREKLFF
>.|.|TRBV5-1|TRBJ1-4
TGCGCCAGCAGCTTCGGAGGTCCTAATGAAAAACTGTTTTTT
CASSFGGPNEKLFF
>TRBD1|once|TRBV19|TRBJ1-2
TGTGCCAGTAGTAGGACAGGGGACTATGGCTACACCTTC
CASSRTGDYGYTF
>.|.|TRBV7-9|TRBJ2-7
TGTGCCAGCAGCCACCAGGCGTCCTACGAGCAGTACTTC
CASSHQASYEQYF
>.|.|TRBV9|TRBJ2-1
TGTGCCAGCAGCGCCAGACTCATTTCCTACAATGAGCAGTTCTTC
CASSARLISYNEQFF
>TRBD2|.|TRBV27|TRBJ2-1
TGTGCCAGCAGTTTATATAGCGGGAGGGCCAATGAGCAGTTCTTC
CASSLYSGRANEQFF
>TRBD1|.|TRBV12-5|TRBJ2-1
TGTGCTAGTGGTTTGGGGGACAGGGTGGGGGATGAGCAGTTCTTC
CASGLGDRVGDEQFF
>TRBD1|few|TRBV5-6|TRBJ1-1
TGTGCCAGCAGCCGGGGACAGTTCATGAACACTGAAGCTTTCTTT
CASSRGQFMNTEAFF
>TRBD2|.|TRBV7-8|TRBJ2-7
TGTGCCAGCAGCTTAGGTAGCGGGTACGAGCAGTACTTC
CASSLGSGYEQYF
>.|.|TRBV19|TRBJ1-6
TGTGCCAGTAGTCACCGACAGGTCTCCTATAATTCACCCCTCCACTTT
CASSHRQVSYNSPLHF
>.|.|TRBV10-3|TRBJ1-1
TGTGCCATCAGGAACTCTAGTACTGAAGCTTTCTTT
CAIRNSSTEAFF
>TRBD2|few|TRBV25-1|TRBJ2-5
TGTGCCAGCGGGACTAGCGGCCATCGAGCCCAGTACTTC
CASGTSGHRAQYF
>TRBD2|.|TRBV13|TRBJ2-1
TGTGCCAGCAGCCGACTAGCGGGAGTAGGGATTATAGCGCCCTTCTCCTACAATGAGCAGTTCTTC
CASSRLAGVGIIAPFSYNEQFF
>TRBD2|.|TRBV18|TRBJ2-1
TGTGCCAGCTCACTGGCCCTAGCGGGAGTCACCTACAATGAGCAGTTCTTC
CASSLALAGVTYNEQFF
>TRBD1|.|TRBV28|TRBJ2-3
TGTGCCAGCAGCTCGGGACAGGCTTCAGATACGCAGTATTTT
CASSSGQASDTQYF
>TRBD1|.|TRBV5-1|TRBJ2-7
TGCGCCAGCAGCTTGCAGGGGGCGATTTCCCTAACCTACGAGCAGTACTTC
CASSLQGAISLTYEQYF
>TRBD2|few|TRBV25-1|TRBJ2-7
TGTGCCAGCAGCCAAACTCTAGCGGGAGGGCCCTACGAGCAGTACTTC
CASSQTLAGGPYEQYF
>.|.|TRBV29-1|TRBJ2-1
TGCAGCGTTGAAGATCCGGTAGGGGTGGGGCGGGGCTCTGAGCAGTTCTTC
CSVEDPVGVGRGSEQFF
>TRBD2|.|TRBV28|TRBJ2-7
TGTGCCAGCAGTTTACGCCCGGGACTAGCGATCTACGAGCAGTACTTC
CASSLRPGLAIYEQYF
>.|once|TRBV15|TRBJ1-5
TGTGCCACCAGCGCAAAGGGGGACTACAATCAGCCCCAGCATTTT
CATSAKGDYNQPQHF
>TRBD2|.|TRBV5-1|TRBJ2-7
TGCGCCAGCAGCCCGCGGACTAGCGGGGTGCCCTCCTACGAGCAGTACTTC
CASSPRTSGVPSYEQYF
>TRBD2|once|TRBV11-2|TRBJ2-7
TGTGCCAGCAGCTTAGATTGGACTAGCGGGAGTTCTAGCGAGCAGTACTTC
CASSLDWTSGSSSEQYF
>TRBD1|.|TRBV6-1|TRBJ1-4
TGTGCCAGCACTGCTAGGGACAGCAGGGAAAAACTGTTTTTT
CASTARDSREKLFF
>TRBD2|.|TRBV15|TRBJ2-7
TGTGCCACCAGCAAGGGACTAGCCTACGAGCAGTACTTC
CATSKGLAYEQYF
>.|.|TRBV5-5|TRBJ2-2
TGTGCCAGCAGCCCGGAGGGTCAACTGTTTTTT
CASSPEGQLFF
>.|.|TRBV29-1|TRBJ1-3
TGCAGCGTTGTGACACCCACTAGGACAGCATCTGGAAACACCATATATTTT
CSVVTPTRTASGNTIYF
>.|.|TRBV27|TRBJ1-2
TGTGCCAGCAGCCGTCAGGGCGGCTATGGCTACACCTTC
CASSRQGGYGYTF
>TRBD2|.|TRBV5-1|TRBJ2-2
TGCGCCAGCAGCTCTCGACTAGCGGGGGCCGGGGAGCTGTTTTTT
CASSSRLAGAGELFF
>TRBD2|.|TRBV4-2|TRBJ2-7
TGTGCCAGCAGCCAAGATGCCGGGGGGAGCTCCTACGAGCAGTACTTC
CASSQDAGGSSYEQYF
>.|.|TRBV30|TRBJ1-5
TGTGCCTGGAGTGCGCAGGCGAATCAGCCCCAGCATTTT
CAWSAQANQPQHF
>.|few|TRBV27|TRBJ2-6
TGTGCCAGCAGAACCGGGACATTTAGCTCTGGGGCCAACGTCCTGACTTTC
CASRTGTFSSGANVLTF
>TRBD1|.|TRBV4-1|TRBJ2-7
TGCGCCAGCAGCCACGGGACAGCCCGCTACGAGCAGTACTTC
CASSHGTARYEQYF
>.|.|TRBV11-3|TRBJ1-1
TGTGCCAGCAGCACGGGCGGGGACCTTGAAGCTTTCTTT
CASSTGGDLEAFF
>TRBD2|.|TRBV5-1|TRBJ2-7
TGCGCCAGCAGAGCGGGAGGAGGGGAGCAGTACTTC
CASRAGGGEQYF
>TRBD1|.|TRBV5-1|TRBJ2-3
TGCGCCAGCAGCCGACCAGGGGGCCGAAGCACAGATACGCAGTATTTT
CASSRPGGRSTDTQYF
>TRBD1|.|TRBV19|TRBJ1-5
TGTGCCAGCCATGCCGGGACAGGGGTCAATCAGCCCCAGCATTTT
CASHAGTGVNQPQHF
>.|.|TRBV5-4|TRBJ2-7
TGTGCCAGCAGCTTGGGCGGCTCGCGGTACGAGCAGTACTTC
CASSLGGSRYEQYF
>TRBD1|.|TRBV6-1|TRBJ2-7
TGTGCCAGCAGTGGGACAGGGGGAGCCTACGAGCAGTACTTC
CASSGTGGAYEQYF